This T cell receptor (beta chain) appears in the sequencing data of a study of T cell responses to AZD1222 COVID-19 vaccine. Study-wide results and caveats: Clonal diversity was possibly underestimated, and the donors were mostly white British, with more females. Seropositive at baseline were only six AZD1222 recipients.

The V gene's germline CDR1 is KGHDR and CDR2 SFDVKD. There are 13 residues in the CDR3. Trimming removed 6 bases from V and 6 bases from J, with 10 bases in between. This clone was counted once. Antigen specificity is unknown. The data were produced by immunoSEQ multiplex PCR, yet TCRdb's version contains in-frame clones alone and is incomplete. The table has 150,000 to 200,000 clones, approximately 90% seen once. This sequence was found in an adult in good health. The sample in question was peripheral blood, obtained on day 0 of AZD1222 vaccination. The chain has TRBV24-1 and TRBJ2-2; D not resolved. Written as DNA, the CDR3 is TGTGCCACCAGTAGCGTTCTCTCCGGGGAGCTGTTTTTT. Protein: CATSSVLSGELFF.